This note documents a single TCR beta chain sequence. The antigen is unknown. This entry comes from a study of blood T cells in healthy people across ages. In the study overall: For every two T cells, template switching captured about one barcoded beta molecule.

Each individual donor underwent a draw of around 9.8 milliliters of peripheral blood. Through a sample-barcoded 5' primer and a J-beta primer mix, a second PCR was run for roughly 7 to 12 cycles. MiXCR, run by TCRdb on the 5' RACE reads, gives a single entry per CDR3 protein. The sample records about 800,000 distinct CDR3 sequences, roughly 25% being singletons. Germline CDR1 LGHNA, CDR2 YNFKEQ. The CDR3 runs 15 residues. Trimming at V came to 4 bases and at J to 5 bases, leaving 8 bases not matched to a gene. Study-level points and caveats: Per million T cells, TCR beta diversity dropped roughly linearly as age increased.

The same sample was also used in a study of T cells of mothers and their children. According to that study: cDNA synthesis used all extracted RNA, 1.5 ug per 15 ul.

The TCR originated in a boy younger than 18 in good health. The chain combines TRBV4-2 with TRBJ1-1, with 9 bases aligning to TRBD1. Sequencing was carried out using blood. This CDR3 is CASSLPRTGETEAFF. The CDR3 DNA reads TGTGCCAGCAGCCTGCCTAGGACAGGGGAGACTGAAGCTTTCTTT.